This T cell receptor (beta chain) is drawn from a study of blood T cell repertoires in COVID-19 (dated by TCRdb to 2018 to 2021). Context from the whole study: Samples covering the acute and convalescent phases of COVID-19 were provided by collaborators in the United States, Italy and Spain. The prospective study material was composed of cDNA or gDNA derived from T cells, B-cell-depleted T cells, or PBMCs. Subjects who had been exposed to COVID-19, were actively infected with it, or had recovered from it provided the deeply sampled blood TCRbeta repertoires that made up the dataset. The repertoires were released in a freely available public database intended as a resource for research on the immune response to SARS-CoV-2. Samples were obtained from the ongoing ImmuneRACE study (first 160 participants) and from 1,254 subjects provided by 6 global collaborators. The sample metadata nearly always contained a de-identified subject ID, COVID-19 status, age in years and sex. Where available, HLA class I and class II types were taken from metadata supplied by the sample provider and were not determined by assay-based typing. The investigation overall reported the following: The amount of clinical and demographic metadata varied by source and participant and was provided uncurated.

This clone has only one observation. Its target antigen remains unknown. No qualities accompany the bases; no much larger clone lies one base away. Participants in the prospective study were enrolled through a virtual design, were aged about 18 to 90 years, and lived in approximately 25 United States geographic areas. To assign participants to cohorts, the prospective study relied on clinical history that participants themselves reported in a screening survey and a study questionnaire. Recovered participants in ImmuneRACE Cohort 3 were defined as having two consecutive negative NP/OP PCR tests, clearance from a healthcare professional, or resolution of symptoms. In the prospective study, mobile phlebotomists collected whole blood, serum and a nasopharyngeal or oropharyngeal swab from each participant. Prospective study participants could optionally give additional blood draws and questionnaires over an approximately 2-month period. Prospective study blood samples were shipped either frozen or at room temperature before DNA extraction.

The immunoSEQ Assay, a bias-controlled multiplex PCR, was used to amplify TCRbeta CDR3 regions from genomic DNA. From the authors' description of their analysis: Nucleated cell counts per sample were estimated from amplification of reference gene primers within the assay. Sequence reads were collapsed and filtered to measure the absolute abundance of every unique TCRbeta CDR3 rearrangement. For each sample, productive Simpson clonality was calculated by taking the square root of Simpson's diversity index across productive rearrangements. The table comes from immuneACCESS by way of TCRdb, which keeps in-frame sequences with V and J called. Part of the clones is missing from these tables; in studies checked, under half for an unresolved V gene and the rest for unknown reasons. The D gene and trimming were derived from the DNA, and the V and J assignments and clone size from that table. This sample is represented by under 450,000 clones; roughly 86% of them were singletons. Together, the top ten hold approximately 1.2% of the sample.

The junction shows trimming of 0 bases on V and 6 bases on J, and the gene matches do not reach 13 bases of it. From the cysteine through the phenylalanine, the CDR3 covers 16 amino acids. Here the CDR3 DNA is all that survives: 48 bases in frame from base 1. CDR1 and CDR2 are drawn from the germline V gene (reference sequence): GTSNPN, SVGIG. This clonotype was obtained from a man under 40 who had recovered from COVID-19. Sequences were obtained from PBMCs or T cells enriched from blood (not recorded which). This chain is built from TRBV30 and TRBJ1-2, and TRBD1 aligns with 7 junction nucleotides. The CDR3 reads as follows: CAWSVPGGGEVHGYTF. The sequenced DNA: TGTGCCTGGAGTGTACCTGGAGGGGGCGAGGTTCATGGCTACACCTTC.